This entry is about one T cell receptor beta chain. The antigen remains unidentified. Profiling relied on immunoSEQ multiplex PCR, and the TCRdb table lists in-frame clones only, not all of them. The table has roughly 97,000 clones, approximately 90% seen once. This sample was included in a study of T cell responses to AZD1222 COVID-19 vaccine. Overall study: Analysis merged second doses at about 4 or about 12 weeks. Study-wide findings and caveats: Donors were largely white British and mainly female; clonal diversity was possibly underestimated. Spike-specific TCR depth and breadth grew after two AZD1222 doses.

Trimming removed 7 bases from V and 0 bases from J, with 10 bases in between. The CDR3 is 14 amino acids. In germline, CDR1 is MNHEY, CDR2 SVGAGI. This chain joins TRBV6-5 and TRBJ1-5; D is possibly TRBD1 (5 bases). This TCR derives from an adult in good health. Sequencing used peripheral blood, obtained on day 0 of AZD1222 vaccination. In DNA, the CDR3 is TGTGCCAGCACTTCCAGGGATAGCAATCAGCCCCAGCATTTT. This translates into CASTSRDSNQPQHF.